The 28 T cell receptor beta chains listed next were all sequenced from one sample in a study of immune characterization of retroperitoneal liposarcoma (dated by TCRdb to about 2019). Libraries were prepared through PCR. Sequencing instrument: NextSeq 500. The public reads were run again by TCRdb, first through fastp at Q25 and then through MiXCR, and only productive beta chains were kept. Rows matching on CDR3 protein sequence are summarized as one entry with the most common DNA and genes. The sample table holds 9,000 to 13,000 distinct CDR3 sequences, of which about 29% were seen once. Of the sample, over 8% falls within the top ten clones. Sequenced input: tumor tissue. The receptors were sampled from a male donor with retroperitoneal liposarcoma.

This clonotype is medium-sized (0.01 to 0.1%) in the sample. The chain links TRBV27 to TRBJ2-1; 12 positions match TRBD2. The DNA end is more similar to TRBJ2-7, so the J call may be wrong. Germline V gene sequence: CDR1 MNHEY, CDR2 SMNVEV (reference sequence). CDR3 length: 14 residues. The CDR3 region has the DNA TGTGCCAGCAGTTTGACTAGCGGGAGCTACGAGCAGTACTTC. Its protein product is CASSLTSGSYEQYF.

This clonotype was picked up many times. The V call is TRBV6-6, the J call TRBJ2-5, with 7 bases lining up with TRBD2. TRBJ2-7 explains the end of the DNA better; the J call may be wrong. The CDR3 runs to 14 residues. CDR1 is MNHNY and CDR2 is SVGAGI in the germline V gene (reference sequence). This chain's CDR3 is CASSFPGGSPEQYF. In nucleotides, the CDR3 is TGTGCCAGCAGTTTCCCGGGGGGTTCACCCGAGCAGTACTTC.

The CDR3 spells CASSQPGSYYGYTF. The CDR3 nucleotides read TGCGCCAGCAGCCAACCTGGATCCTACTATGGCTACACCTTC. The chain has TRBV4-1 and TRBJ1-2; D gene uncertain. Trimming stripped 2 bases from V and 3 bases from J, with 10 bases between. Germline assignment: CDR1 MGHRA and CDR2 YSYEKL. The CDR3 has 14 amino acids.

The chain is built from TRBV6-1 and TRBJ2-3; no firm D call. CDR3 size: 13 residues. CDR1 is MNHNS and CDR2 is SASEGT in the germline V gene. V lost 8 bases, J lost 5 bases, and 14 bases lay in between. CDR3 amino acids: CASFSRRGDTQYF. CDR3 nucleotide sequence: TGTGCCAGCTTTTCACGGCGCGGAGATACGCAGTATTTT.

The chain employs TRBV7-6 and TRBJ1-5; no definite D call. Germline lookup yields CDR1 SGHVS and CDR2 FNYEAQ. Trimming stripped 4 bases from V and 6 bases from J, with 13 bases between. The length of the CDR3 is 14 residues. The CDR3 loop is CASSSTIVGQPQHF. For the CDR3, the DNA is TGTGCCAGCAGCTCGACTATTGTAGGTCAGCCCCAGCATTTT.

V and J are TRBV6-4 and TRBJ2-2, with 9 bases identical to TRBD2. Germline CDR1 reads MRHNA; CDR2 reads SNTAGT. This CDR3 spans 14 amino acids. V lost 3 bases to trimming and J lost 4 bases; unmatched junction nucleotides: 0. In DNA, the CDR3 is TGTGCCAGCAGTGAAGCGGGGGGCACCGGGGAGCTGTTTTTT. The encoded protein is CASSEAGGTGELFF.

Written as DNA, the CDR3 is TGTGCCAGCAGTAGGGACACACGGTCACCCCTCCACTTT. It translates to CASSRDTRSPLHF. The V call is TRBV27, the J call TRBJ1-6; tentatively, D is TRBD1 (6 bases). CDR3 size: 13 residues. The germline V gene encodes CDR1 MNHEY and CDR2 SMNVEV (reference sequence). V was shortened by 5 bases and J by 10 bases, with 12 bases between the two germline ends.

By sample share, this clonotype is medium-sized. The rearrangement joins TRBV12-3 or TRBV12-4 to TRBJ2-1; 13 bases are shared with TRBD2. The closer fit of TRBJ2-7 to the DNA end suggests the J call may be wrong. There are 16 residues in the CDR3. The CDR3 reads CASSPTTSGRLYEQYF. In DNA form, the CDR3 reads TGTGCCAGCAGTCCCACGACTAGCGGGAGGTTATACGAGCAGTACTTC.

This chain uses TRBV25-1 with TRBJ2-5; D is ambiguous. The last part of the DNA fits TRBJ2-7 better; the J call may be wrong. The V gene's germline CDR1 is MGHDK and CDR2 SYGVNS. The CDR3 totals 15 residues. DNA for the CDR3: TGTGCCAGCAGTGACCCGGGTGGCAATTTTTACGAGCAGTACTTC. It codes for CASSDPGGNFYEQYF.

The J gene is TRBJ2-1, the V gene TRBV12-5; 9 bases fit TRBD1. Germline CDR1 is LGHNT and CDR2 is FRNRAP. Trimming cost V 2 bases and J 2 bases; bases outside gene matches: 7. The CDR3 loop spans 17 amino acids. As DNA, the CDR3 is TGTGCTAGTGGTTTGATACCTAACAGGGGGCCCTACAATGAGCAGTTCTTC. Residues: CASGLIPNRGPYNEQFF.

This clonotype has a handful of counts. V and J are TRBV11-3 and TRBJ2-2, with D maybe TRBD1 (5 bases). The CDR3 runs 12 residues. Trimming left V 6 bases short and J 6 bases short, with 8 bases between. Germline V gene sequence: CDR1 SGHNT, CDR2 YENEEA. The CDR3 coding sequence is TGTGCCAGCAGGGAAGGGGCCGGGGAGCTGTTTTTT. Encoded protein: CASREGAGELFF.

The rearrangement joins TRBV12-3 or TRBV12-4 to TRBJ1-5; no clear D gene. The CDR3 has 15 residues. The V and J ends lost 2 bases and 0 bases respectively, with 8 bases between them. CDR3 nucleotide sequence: TGTGCCAGCAGTTTATTTGGCATTAGCAATCAGCCCCAGCATTTT. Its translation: CASSLFGISNQPQHF.

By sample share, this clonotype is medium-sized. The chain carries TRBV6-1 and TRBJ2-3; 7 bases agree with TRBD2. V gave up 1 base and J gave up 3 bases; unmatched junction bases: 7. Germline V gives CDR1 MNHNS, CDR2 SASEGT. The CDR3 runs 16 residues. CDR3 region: CASSEGWAGVTDTQYF. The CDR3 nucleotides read TGTGCCAGCAGTGAAGGTTGGGCGGGAGTGACAGATACGCAGTATTTT.

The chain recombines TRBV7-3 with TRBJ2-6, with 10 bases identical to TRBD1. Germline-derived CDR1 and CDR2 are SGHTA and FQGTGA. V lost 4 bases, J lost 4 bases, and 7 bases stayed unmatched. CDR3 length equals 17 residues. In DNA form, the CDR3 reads TGTGCCAGCAGCTACGGGGACAGGGGACCCGGGGCCAACGTCCTGACTTTC. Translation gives CASSYGDRGPGANVLTF.

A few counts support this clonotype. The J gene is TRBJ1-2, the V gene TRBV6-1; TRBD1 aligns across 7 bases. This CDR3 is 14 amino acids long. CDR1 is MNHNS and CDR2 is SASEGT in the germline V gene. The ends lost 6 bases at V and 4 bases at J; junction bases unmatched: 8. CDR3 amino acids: CASRPTGARYGYTF. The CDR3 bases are TGTGCCAGCAGACCCACAGGGGCCCGCTATGGCTACACCTTC.

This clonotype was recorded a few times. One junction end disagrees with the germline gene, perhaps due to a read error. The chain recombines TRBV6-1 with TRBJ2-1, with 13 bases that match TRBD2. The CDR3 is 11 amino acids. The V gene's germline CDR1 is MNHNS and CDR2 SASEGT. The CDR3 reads CAWTSGRLGYF. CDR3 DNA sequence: TGTGCCTGGACTAGCGGGAGATTAGGGTACTTC.

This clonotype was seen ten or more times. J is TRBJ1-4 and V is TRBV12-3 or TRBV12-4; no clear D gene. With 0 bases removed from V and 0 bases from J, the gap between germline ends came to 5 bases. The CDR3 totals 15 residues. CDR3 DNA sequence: TGTGCCAGCAGTTTAGCGCCCTCAACTAATGAAAAACTGTTTTTT. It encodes CASSLAPSTNEKLFF.

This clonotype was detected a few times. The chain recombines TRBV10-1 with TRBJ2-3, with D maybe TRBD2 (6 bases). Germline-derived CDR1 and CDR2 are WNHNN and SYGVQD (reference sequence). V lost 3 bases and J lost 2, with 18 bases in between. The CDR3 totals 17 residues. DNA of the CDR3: TGCGCCAGCAGTGACCCACTAGCTGATCCACCCACAGATACGCAGTATTTT. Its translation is CASSDPLADPPTDTQYF.

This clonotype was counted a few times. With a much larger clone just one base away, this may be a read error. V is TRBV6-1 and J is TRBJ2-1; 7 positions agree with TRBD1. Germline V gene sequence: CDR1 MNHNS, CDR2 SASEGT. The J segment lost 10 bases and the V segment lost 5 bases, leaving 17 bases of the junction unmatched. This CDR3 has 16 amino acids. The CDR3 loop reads CASSFRMPGQSYEQFF. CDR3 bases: TGTGCCAGCAGTTTCCGCATGCCGGGACAGTCCTACGAGCAGTTCTTC.

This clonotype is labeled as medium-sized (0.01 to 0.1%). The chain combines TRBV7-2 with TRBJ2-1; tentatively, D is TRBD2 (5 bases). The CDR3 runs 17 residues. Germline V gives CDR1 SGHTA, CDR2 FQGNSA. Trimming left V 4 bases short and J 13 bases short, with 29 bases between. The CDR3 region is CASSSLPGSTNQETQFF. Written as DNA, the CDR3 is TGTGCCAGCAGCTCACTCCCCGGGTCGACTAACCAAGAGACCCAGTTCTTC.

The CDR3 DNA reads as TGTGCCAGCAGCCACAGCGTACGTGGGACAAATTCACCCCTCCACTTT. This translates into CASSHSVRGTNSPLHF. The V call is TRBV14, the J call TRBJ1-6, with D possibly matching TRBD1 (6 bases). Germline V gives CDR1 SGHDN, CDR2 FVKESK. V dropped 3 bases and J dropped 7 bases, with 16 bases sitting between them. CDR3 size: 16 residues.

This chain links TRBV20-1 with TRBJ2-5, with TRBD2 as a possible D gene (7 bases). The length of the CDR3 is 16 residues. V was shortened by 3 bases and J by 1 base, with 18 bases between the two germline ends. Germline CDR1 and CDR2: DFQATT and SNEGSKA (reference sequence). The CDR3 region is CSASERGGRTQETQYF. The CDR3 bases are TGCAGTGCTAGTGAGAGGGGGGGCCGAACCCAAGAGACCCAGTACTTC.

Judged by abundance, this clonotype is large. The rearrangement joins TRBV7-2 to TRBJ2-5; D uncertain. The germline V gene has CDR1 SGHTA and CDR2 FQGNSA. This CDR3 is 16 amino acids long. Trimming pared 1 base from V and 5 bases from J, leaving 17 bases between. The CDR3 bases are TGTGCCAGCAGCTTAGATGCCACCACCTCGCGGGAGACCCAGTACTTC. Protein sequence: CASSLDATTSRETQYF.

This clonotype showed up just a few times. The CDR3 DNA is TGTGCCAGCAGTTACCGGGACAACTATGGCTACACCTTC. Translated, it gives CASSYRDNYGYTF. The chain uses TRBV6-2 or TRBV6-3 and TRBJ1-2; the D gene is possibly TRBD1 (5 bases). This CDR3 region has 13 residues. Germline V gene lookup returns CDR1 MNHEY and CDR2 SVGEGT. V was cut by 2 bases and J by 2 bases, with 6 bases left in between.

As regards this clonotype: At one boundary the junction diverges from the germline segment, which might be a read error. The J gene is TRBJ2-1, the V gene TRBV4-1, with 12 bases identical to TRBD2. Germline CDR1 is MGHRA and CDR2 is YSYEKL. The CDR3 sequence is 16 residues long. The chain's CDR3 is CASSPRTSGDNNEQFF. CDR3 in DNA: TGTGCCAGCAGCCCCCGGACTAGCGGGGACAACAATGAGCAGTTCTTC.

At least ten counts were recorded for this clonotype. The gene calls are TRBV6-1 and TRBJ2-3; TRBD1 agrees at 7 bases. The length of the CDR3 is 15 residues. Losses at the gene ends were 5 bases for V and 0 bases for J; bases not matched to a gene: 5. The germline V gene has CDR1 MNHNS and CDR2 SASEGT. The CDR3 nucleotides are TGTGCCAGCAGTATACAGGGGCTCAGCACAGATACGCAGTATTTT. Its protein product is CASSIQGLSTDTQYF.

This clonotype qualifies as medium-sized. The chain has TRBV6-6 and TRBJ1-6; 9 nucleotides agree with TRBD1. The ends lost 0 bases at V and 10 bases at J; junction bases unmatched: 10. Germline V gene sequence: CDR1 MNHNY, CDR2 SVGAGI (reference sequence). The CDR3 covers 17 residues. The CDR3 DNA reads TGTGCCAGCAGTTACTCCCAGGGGGGGACAGGGCACTCACCCCTCCACTTT. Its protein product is CASSYSQGGTGHSPLHF.

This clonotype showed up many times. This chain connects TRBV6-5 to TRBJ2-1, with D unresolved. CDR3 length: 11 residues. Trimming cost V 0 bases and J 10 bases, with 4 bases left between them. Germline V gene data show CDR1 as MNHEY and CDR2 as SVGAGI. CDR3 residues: CASSYSGEQFF. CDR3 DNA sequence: TGTGCCAGCAGTTACTCGGGGGAGCAGTTCTTC.